These T cell receptor beta chains were read from a single sample in a study of technical replicates of blood from a handful of donors. Generated by immunoSEQ multiplex PCR, the TCRdb table keeps only in-frame clones and is missing some. The table shows tens of thousands of clones, with 92% occurring only once. Sequencing used T cells isolated from PBMCs. The origin of the receptors is a human donor in good health. Each CDR3 is given with its conserved first and last residue. Fields, in order: CDR3 length, V gene, D gene, J gene, clone size, CDR3 DNA, CDR3 protein. D genes are given only for firm matches. The size entry is marked missing in some rows and otherwise reads once, few, many or a size class.

CDR3 length: 13; V gene: TRBV10-2; D gene: NA; J gene: TRBJ1-1; clone size: NA; CDR3 DNA: TGCGCCAGCAGTGAAGGGGTTAACACTGAAGCTTTCTTT; CDR3 protein: CASSEGVNTEAFF
CDR3 length: 17; V gene: TRBV7-6; D gene: TRBD2; J gene: TRBJ2-5; clone size: NA; CDR3 DNA: TGTGCCAGCAGCTTATTTGTAACTAGCGGAACTCCGGAGACCCAGTACTTC; CDR3 protein: CASSLFVTSGTPETQYF
CDR3 length: 15; V gene: TRBV5-1; D gene: TRBD2; J gene: TRBJ2-5; clone size: NA; CDR3 DNA: TGCGCCAGCAGCTTGAGGGTCAGCGGGGGAGAGACCCAGTACTTC; CDR3 protein: CASSLRVSGGETQYF
CDR3 length: 13; V gene: TRBV7-9; D gene: TRBD1; J gene: TRBJ2-5; clone size: NA; CDR3 DNA: TGTGCCAGCAGCACTTACAGGGGGGAGACCCAGTACTTC; CDR3 protein: CASSTYRGETQYF
CDR3 length: 13; V gene: TRBV10-3; D gene: TRBD1; J gene: TRBJ1-4; clone size: NA; CDR3 DNA: TGTGCCATCAGTGGGGACAGGGGTGAAAAACTGTTTTTT; CDR3 protein: CAISGDRGEKLFF
CDR3 length: 15; V gene: TRBV4-3; D gene: NA; J gene: TRBJ2-7; clone size: NA; CDR3 DNA: TGCGCCAGCAGCCAAGTCCTAGCAGGCGGCTACGAGCAGTACTTC; CDR3 protein: CASSQVLAGGYEQYF
CDR3 length: 14; V gene: TRBV29-1; D gene: TRBD2; J gene: TRBJ2-1; clone size: NA; CDR3 DNA: TGCAGCGTTTTGGGGGGGATACCGGGTAATGAGCAGTTCTTC; CDR3 protein: CSVLGGIPGNEQFF
CDR3 length: 14; V gene: TRBV15; D gene: TRBD2; J gene: TRBJ2-2; clone size: NA; CDR3 DNA: TGTGCCACCACACGACTAGCTATTTCCGGGGAGCTGTTTTTT; CDR3 protein: CATTRLAISGELFF
CDR3 length: 15; V gene: TRBV27; D gene: TRBD1; J gene: TRBJ2-7; clone size: NA; CDR3 DNA: TGTGCCAGCAGTATCTGGACAGGTTCCCCCGACGAGCAGTACTTC; CDR3 protein: CASSIWTGSPDEQYF
CDR3 length: 15; V gene: TRBV5-4; D gene: NA; J gene: TRBJ2-7; clone size: NA; CDR3 DNA: TGTGCCAGCAGCTCTGACAGCGCCCTCTCCTACGAGCAGTACTTC; CDR3 protein: CASSSDSALSYEQYF
CDR3 length: 15; V gene: TRBV7-9; D gene: NA; J gene: TRBJ1-1; clone size: once; CDR3 DNA: TGTGCCAGCAGCCCCCGAGGTAACCCAGACACTGAAGCTTTCTTT; CDR3 protein: CASSPRGNPDTEAFF
CDR3 length: 13; V gene: TRBV9; D gene: NA; J gene: TRBJ1-1; clone size: NA; CDR3 DNA: TGTGCCAGCAGCCCTTACATGAACACTGAAGCTTTCTTT; CDR3 protein: CASSPYMNTEAFF
CDR3 length: 14; V gene: TRBV18; D gene: NA; J gene: TRBJ2-5; clone size: NA; CDR3 DNA: TGTGCCAGCTCACCACCGGCAGGGATGGAGACCCAGTACTTC; CDR3 protein: CASSPPAGMETQYF
CDR3 length: 14; V gene: TRBV5-1; D gene: NA; J gene: TRBJ2-7; clone size: NA; CDR3 DNA: TGCGCCAGCAGCACCTACGCGACATCCTACGAGCAGTACTTC; CDR3 protein: CASSTYATSYEQYF
CDR3 length: 16; V gene: TRBV9; D gene: TRBD1; J gene: TRBJ2-7; clone size: NA; CDR3 DNA: TGTGCCAGCAGCGCCGGGCCCGGGACAGGGATGAGGGAGCAGTACTTC; CDR3 protein: CASSAGPGTGMREQYF
CDR3 length: 15; V gene: TRBV4-1; D gene: NA; J gene: TRBJ2-7; clone size: NA; CDR3 DNA: TGCGCCAGCAGCCAAGAGATTGGGGGGAACCACGAGCAGTACTTC; CDR3 protein: CASSQEIGGNHEQYF
CDR3 length: 16; V gene: TRBV7-2; D gene: NA; J gene: TRBJ2-1; clone size: NA; CDR3 DNA: TGTGCCAGCAGCTTATCTGAGTACAGAAGGTCCAATGAGCAGTTCTTC; CDR3 protein: CASSLSEYRRSNEQFF
CDR3 length: 17; V gene: TRBV28; D gene: NA; J gene: TRBJ1-1; clone size: NA; CDR3 DNA: TGTGCCAGCAGTCGTACCTTGGACAGAAGGGTGAACACTGAAGCTTTCTTT; CDR3 protein: CASSRTLDRRVNTEAFF
CDR3 length: 16; V gene: TRBV7-2; D gene: TRBD1; J gene: TRBJ1-1; clone size: NA; CDR3 DNA: TGTGCCAGCAGTTATACTACCCCGACAGGGGGGTCTGAAGCTTTCTTT; CDR3 protein: CASSYTTPTGGSEAFF
CDR3 length: 17; V gene: TRBV28; D gene: TRBD1; J gene: TRBJ2-5; clone size: NA; CDR3 DNA: TGTGCCAGCAGTTTATATCCAAGACAGGGCCCTCAAGAGACCCAGTACTTC; CDR3 protein: CASSLYPRQGPQETQYF
CDR3 length: 15; V gene: TRBV2; D gene: TRBD2; J gene: TRBJ2-3; clone size: once; CDR3 DNA: TGTGCCAGCAGTGCAACTAGCGGGAGGGCAAATACGCAGTATTTT; CDR3 protein: CASSATSGRANTQYF
CDR3 length: 13; V gene: TRBV6-6; D gene: NA; J gene: TRBJ1-5; clone size: NA; CDR3 DNA: TGTGCCAGCAGTTACTACCCGGGACAAACTCAGCATTTT; CDR3 protein: CASSYYPGQTQHF
CDR3 length: 16; V gene: TRBV4-2; D gene: NA; J gene: TRBJ2-1; clone size: NA; CDR3 DNA: TGTGCCAGAGGCAAAAGGGGAGGTCATGGTGTGAATGAGCAGTTCTTC; CDR3 protein: CARGKRGGHGVNEQFF